This TCR beta chain stems from a study of T cells in localized non-small cell lung cancer. Study conclusions and caveats: Uninvolved adjacent lung, not tumor, had the highest T cell clonality.

The method was immunoSEQ multiplex PCR; TCRdb's version includes in-frame clones alone and lacks a portion of them. The sample has approximately 88,000 clones, just over 90% seen once; the top ten hold about 4%. As to this clone: Antigen: not known.

CDR1 is MNHEY and CDR2 is SVGAGI in the germline V gene. This CDR3 region has 14 residues. Trimming took 6 bases from V and 0 from J, leaving 11 bases between them. The chain has TRBV6-5 and TRBJ1-1; a possible D gene is TRBD1 (6 bases). The TCR originated in a woman aged 35 to 75 with stage II squamous cell lung carcinoma. Sample: PBMCs, taken before any cancer treatment. CDR3 region: CASRAGTLNTEAFF. As DNA, the CDR3 is TGTGCCAGCAGAGCCGGGACATTGAACACTGAAGCTTTCTTT.